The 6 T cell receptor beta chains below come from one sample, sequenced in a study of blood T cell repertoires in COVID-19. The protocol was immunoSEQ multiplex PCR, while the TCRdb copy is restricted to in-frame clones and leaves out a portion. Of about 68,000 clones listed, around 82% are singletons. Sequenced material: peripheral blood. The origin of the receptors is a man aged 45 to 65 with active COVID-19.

The CDR3: CASSLVRAGELFF. The CDR3 DNA follows: TGTGCCAGCAGCCTCGTTCGTGCCGGGGAGCTGTTTTTT. This chain joins TRBV12-3 or TRBV12-4 and TRBJ2-2, with unresolved D. The CDR3 loop spans 13 amino acids. Trimming took 6 bases from V and 6 from J, leaving 11 bases between them.

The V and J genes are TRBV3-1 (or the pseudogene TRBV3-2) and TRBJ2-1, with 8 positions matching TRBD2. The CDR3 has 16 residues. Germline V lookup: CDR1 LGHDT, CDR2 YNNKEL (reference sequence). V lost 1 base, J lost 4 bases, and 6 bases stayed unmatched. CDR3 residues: CASSQVGSGAYNEQFF. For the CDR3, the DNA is TGTGCCAGCAGCCAAGTGGGTAGCGGGGCATACAATGAGCAGTTCTTC.

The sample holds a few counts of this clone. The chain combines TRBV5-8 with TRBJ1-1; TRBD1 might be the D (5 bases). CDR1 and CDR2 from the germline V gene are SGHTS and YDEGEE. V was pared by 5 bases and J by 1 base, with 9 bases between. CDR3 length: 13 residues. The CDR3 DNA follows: TGTGCCAGCAGACCCGACAGGAACACTGAAGCTTTCTTT. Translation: CASRPDRNTEAFF.

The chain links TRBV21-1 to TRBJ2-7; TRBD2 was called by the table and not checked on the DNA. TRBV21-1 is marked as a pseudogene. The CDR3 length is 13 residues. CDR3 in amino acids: CASSKGRAGEQYF. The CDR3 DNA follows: TGTGCCAGCAGCAAAGGGAGGGCCGGCGAGCAGTACTTC.

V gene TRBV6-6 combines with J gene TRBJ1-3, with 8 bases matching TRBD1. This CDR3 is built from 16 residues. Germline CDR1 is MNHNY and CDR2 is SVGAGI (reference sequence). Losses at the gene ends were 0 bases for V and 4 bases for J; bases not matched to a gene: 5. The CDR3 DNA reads TGTGCCAGCAGTTACTCTGGGACAGGTTCAGGAAACACCATATATTTT. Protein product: CASSYSGTGSGNTIYF.

CDR3: CASSETAGTGADTQYF. The CDR3 DNA reads as TGTGCCAGCAGTGAAACCGCCGGGACAGGGGCAGATACGCAGTATTTT. The J gene is TRBJ2-3, the V gene TRBV6-1; 10 bases line up with TRBD1. CDR1 and CDR2 (germline): MNHNS, SASEGT. V lost 2 bases and J lost 4; bases outside the gene matches: 6. This CDR3 region has 16 residues.